Each of the 30 T cell receptor beta chains below was sequenced from the same sample in a study of vaccination effects on CD4 cells after COVID-19. Clones were sequenced by immunoSEQ multiplex PCR, and TCRdb holds only the in-frame ones, with some missing. This table has more than 35,000 clones, 70% to 85% appearing once. Sequencing in the ViraFEST assay came after antigen-specific CD4+ T cells had been expanded with viral peptide pools, which were used to stimulate PBMC. Culture proceeded for approximately 10 days, and CD4+ T cells were then isolated. Participants completed two doses of the BNT162b2 or mRNA-1273 vaccine. Antigens for these TCRs are unknown. The specimen was CD4+ T cells from PBMCs cultured with HCoV-NL63 spike peptides, collected after COVID-19 vaccination. All receptors come from a human donor who received a COVID-19 vaccine. Some clones in this sample may be carry-over from other donors' samples.

The chain links TRBV19 to TRBJ2-1; D gene uncertain. The V gene lost 5 bases and the J gene lost 8 bases, with 13 bases spanning the gap. The CDR3 has 13 amino acids. The germline gives CDR1 LNHDA, CDR2 SQIVND (reference sequence). The DNA of the CDR3 is TGTGCCAGTAGTCCCGATCAGCCGGATGAGCAGTTCTTC. Translation gives CASSPDQPDEQFF.

The V and J genes are TRBV15 and TRBJ1-2; 7 positions match TRBD1. J gave up 7 bases and V 1 base, and 3 bases lay outside the gene matches. CDR3 size: 13 residues. Germline V lookup: CDR1 LNHNV, CDR2 YYDKDF (reference sequence). CDR3 sequence reads: CATSRGDRSGYTF. CDR3 sequence (DNA): TGTGCCACCAGCAGAGGGGACAGAAGTGGCTACACCTTC. Full variable domain (outside the CDR3, taken from reference TRBV15 and TRBJ1-2): DAMVIQNPRYQVTQFGKPVTLSCSQTLNHNVMYWYQQKSSQAPKLLFHYYDKDFNNEADTPDNFQSRRPNTSFCFLDIRSPGLGDTAMYLCATSRGDRSGYTFGSGTRLTVV.

V gene TRBV7-9 combines with J gene TRBJ1-1; D remains unclear. Trimming left V 5 bases short and J 3 bases short, with 4 bases between. There are 11 residues in the CDR3. CDR1 is SEHNR, CDR2 FQNEAQ, per germline (reference sequence). DNA for the CDR3: TGTGCCAGCAGCCCATACACTGAAGCTTTCTTT. It codes for CASSPYTEAFF.

This chain uses TRBV6-4 with TRBJ2-1; TRBD2 matches 8 bases. Germline assignment: CDR1 MRHNA and CDR2 SNTAGT. The CDR3 runs 14 residues. The V gene end was trimmed by 2 bases and the J gene end by 8 bases; junction bases not matched to a gene: 5. CDR3 DNA: TGTGCCAGCAGTGACGCGGGGGGCCGGGATGAGCAGTTCTTC. It encodes CASSDAGGRDEQFF.

This sequence joins TRBV19 and TRBJ2-7; 11 positions match TRBD2. The CDR3 is 15 residues long. With V trimmed by 5 bases and J by 3 bases, 6 bases remained unmatched. Germline V lookup: CDR1 LNHDA, CDR2 SQIVND (reference sequence). CDR3 in amino acids: CASSPGTSGLYEQYV. CDR3 nucleotide sequence: TGTGCCAGTAGTCCCGGGACTAGCGGCCTCTACGAGCAGTACGTC.

The chain recombines TRBV5-1 with TRBJ2-5; D uncertain. V was pared by 0 bases and J by 3 bases, with 6 bases between. This CDR3 is built from 13 residues. The germline CDR1 and CDR2 sequences are SGHRS and YFSETQ. CDR3: CASSLGQKETQYF. CDR3 nucleotide sequence: TGCGCCAGCAGCTTGGGGCAGAAAGAGACCCAGTACTTC.

The genes are TRBV19 and TRBJ1-2, with D possibly TRBD1 on 6 matching bases. The CDR3 sequence is 15 residues long. Per the germline V gene, CDR1 is LNHDA and CDR2 is SQIVND (reference sequence). The V gene lost 7 bases and the J gene lost 4 bases, with 19 bases spanning the gap. The CDR3 bases are TGTGCCAGTACTATCGGGGGCCGGGGGGCCTATGGCTACACCTTC. The encoded protein is CASTIGGRGAYGYTF.

This clone was detected only a few times. J is TRBJ1-4 and V is TRBV3-1 (or the pseudogene TRBV3-2); D gene unclear. CDR3 length: 12 residues. Germline-derived CDR1 and CDR2 are LGHDT and YNNKEL (reference sequence). V gave up 1 base and J gave up 8 bases, with 5 bases separating them. CDR3 protein: CASSQGEEKLFF. The CDR3 DNA reads as TGTGCCAGCAGCCAAGGCGAAGAAAAACTGTTTTTT.

The chain carries TRBV4-1 and TRBJ2-1; no reliable D call. V was pared by 0 bases and J by 0 bases, with 6 bases between. Per germline, CDR1 MGHRA and CDR2 YSYEKL. The CDR3 totals 15 residues. CDR3 region: CASSQDINSYNEQFF. The CDR3 DNA sequence: TGCGCCAGCAGCCAAGATATTAACTCCTACAATGAGCAGTTCTTC.

This chain links TRBV4-2 with TRBJ2-5, with a weak D call TRBD1 (5 bases). V dropped 1 base and J dropped 3 bases, with 21 bases sitting between them. In germline, CDR1 is LGHNA, CDR2 YNFKEQ. The CDR3 sequence is 18 residues long. The CDR3 DNA sequence: TGTGCCAGCAGCCAAGCTAAACCGAAGGGCAGGGAAGAAGAGACCCAGTACTTC. Translation: CASSQAKPKGREEETQYF.

J is TRBJ2-1 and V is TRBV2; 7 nucleotides agree with TRBD1. From germline, CDR1 is SNHLY and CDR2 FYNNEI. The junction had 14 bases not matched to a gene; V was cut back by 6 bases and J by 6 bases. CDR3 length: 16 residues. For the CDR3, the DNA is TGTGCCAGCAGATGGTTCCGGGACAGAGGGTCCAATGAGCAGTTCTTC. It codes for CASRWFRDRGSNEQFF.

The chain carries TRBV29-1 and TRBJ1-2, with D possibly TRBD1 on 5 matching bases. Germline-derived CDR1 and CDR2 are SQVTM and ANQGSEA. The CDR3 length is 14 residues. V lost 0 bases and J 4 bases, leaving 12 bases between the germline ends. CDR3 amino acids: CSVEEVAGTYGYTF. CDR3 bases: TGCAGCGTTGAAGAGGTGGCAGGGACCTATGGCTACACCTTC.

This clone was seen more than once but under ten times. This chain connects TRBV12-5 to TRBJ2-1; 8 bases are a match to TRBD2. The J segment lost 2 bases and the V segment lost 3 bases, leaving 9 bases of the junction unmatched. Germline V gene sequence: CDR1 LGHNT, CDR2 FRNRAP. The CDR3 length is 17 residues. CDR3 DNA sequence: TGTGCTAGTGGTTTACTCCTCGGGGGGGCCACCTACAATGAGCAGTTCTTC. It is translated as CASGLLLGGATYNEQFF.

This clone was seen just once. This chain joins TRBV19 and TRBJ2-3; D ambiguous. Germline V gives CDR1 LNHDA, CDR2 SQIVND (reference sequence). This CDR3 is built from 12 residues. Trimming took off 5 bases at V and 2 bases at J, with 5 bases between the two ends. In DNA form, the CDR3 reads TGTGCCAGTAGTGCCTACACAGATACGCAGTATTTT. Translated: CASSAYTDTQYF.

The chain has TRBV11-2 and TRBJ1-1; D uncertain. The CDR3 length is 15 residues. Germline V gives CDR1 SGHAT, CDR2 FQNNGV. V was pared by 5 bases and J by 0 bases, with 13 bases between. The CDR3 bases are TGTGCCAGCAGCCCCCGTCGGTTACTGAACACTGAAGCTTTCTTT. As protein: CASSPRRLLNTEAFF.

CDR3 sequence: CASSQDRLGATGAFF. DNA of the CDR3: TGCGCCAGCAGCCAAGATCGTTTGGGGGCCACCGGAGCTTTCTTT. The chain recombines TRBV4-3 with TRBJ1-1; D is possibly TRBD1 (6 bases). The CDR3 consists of 15 residues. The V end was cut by 0 bases, the J end by 10 bases, with 18 bases between. Germline V lookup: CDR1 LGHNA, CDR2 YSLEER.

This chain connects TRBV7-2 to TRBJ1-1; D perhaps matches TRBD1 (6 bases). CDR3 length: 16 residues. The germline V and J ends were trimmed by 1 base and 5 bases, with 17 bases remaining between them. Germline values: CDR1 SGHTA, CDR2 FQGNSA. The CDR3 protein is CASSLGGARIWTEAFF. As DNA, the CDR3 is TGTGCCAGCAGCTTAGGGGGGGCGCGTATCTGGACTGAAGCTTTCTTT. The whole variable domain, filled in from reference TRBV7-2 and TRBJ1-1, reads GAGVSQSPSNKVTEKGKDVELRCDPISGHTALYWYRQSLGQGLEFLIYFQGNSAPDKSGLPSDRFSAERTGGSVSTLTIQRTQQEDSAVYLCASSLGGARIWTEAFFGQGTRLTVV.

The V call is TRBV5-1, the J call TRBJ2-5; perhaps TRBD1 as D (5 bases). Trimming shortened V by 4 bases and J by 2 bases, and 9 bases separated the two germline ends. The CDR3 consists of 13 residues. Germline lookup yields CDR1 SGHRS and CDR2 YFSETQ. CDR3 nucleotides: TGCGCCAGCAGCGGCAGGGCGCAAGAGACCCAGTACTTC. As protein: CASSGRAQETQYF.

The chain combines TRBV7-8 with TRBJ1-1; D unclear. The germline gives CDR1 SGHVS, CDR2 FQNEAQ. This CDR3 has 14 residues. The ends were cut back, 1 base at V and 1 base at J, with 7 bases in the middle. Written as DNA, the CDR3 is TGTGCCAGCAGCTTAGTAGCAAGGAACACTGAAGCTTTCTTT. This translates into CASSLVARNTEAFF.

The chain employs TRBV18 and TRBJ1-5; 7 bases fit TRBD1. The CDR3 is 15 residues long. Germline values: CDR1 KGHSH, CDR2 LQKENI. V lost 3 bases to trimming and J lost 3 bases; unmatched junction nucleotides: 5. The DNA for the CDR3 is TGTGCCAGCTCACCCCAGGGACAGCCCAATCAGCCCCAGCATTTT. Residues: CASSPQGQPNQPQHF.

V is TRBV5-1 and J is TRBJ1-1; D is perhaps TRBD1 (6 bases). CDR3 length: 15 amino acids. Germline lookup yields CDR1 SGHRS and CDR2 YFSETQ. With 4 bases removed from V and 1 base from J, the gap between germline ends came to 14 bases. CDR3: CASSTGQKPNTEAFF. The DNA of the CDR3 is TGCGCCAGCAGCACCGGACAGAAACCGAACACTGAAGCTTTCTTT.

This clone has only one observation. This chain uses TRBV2 with TRBJ1-1, with D tentatively TRBD1 (5 bases). The length of the CDR3 is 12 residues. Looked up from germline, CDR1 is SNHLY and CDR2 is FYNNEI. Trimming took off 7 bases at V and 5 bases at J, with 11 bases between the two ends. The CDR3 region has the DNA TGTGCCAGCACCGGGGGATGGACTGAAGCTTTCTTT. Residues: CASTGGWTEAFF.

This chain uses TRBV24-1 with TRBJ1-2, with TRBD1 matching 9 bases. With 7 bases clipped from V and 0 bases from J, the junction kept 2 bases outside the gene matches. This CDR3 is built from 14 residues. CDR1 is KGHDR and CDR2 is SFDVKD in the germline V gene. As DNA, the CDR3 is TGTGCCACCAGCGGGACAGGGCCTAACTATGGCTACACCTTC. It codes for CATSGTGPNYGYTF.

This clone showed up just a few times. The CDR3 sequence: CASSQALDRNYGYTF. DNA of the CDR3: TGCGCCAGCAGCCAAGCCCTGGACAGGAACTATGGCTACACCTTC. The chain employs TRBV4-1 and TRBJ1-2; 7 positions agree with TRBD1. The germline CDR1 and CDR2 sequences are MGHRA and YSYEKL. V gave up 1 base and J gave up 2 bases; unmatched junction bases: 4. The CDR3 is made up of 15 amino acids.

The CDR3 DNA is TGTGCCAGCGTACTAGCGGGGGGCTACAATGAGCAGTTCTTC. Its translation is CASVLAGGYNEQFF. The rearrangement joins TRBV18 to TRBJ2-1; 12 bases are a match to TRBD2. The V gene end was trimmed by 8 bases and the J gene end by 3 bases; junction bases not matched to a gene: 2. There are 14 residues in the CDR3. The germline V gene encodes CDR1 KGHSH and CDR2 LQKENI.

The chain links TRBV5-5 to TRBJ1-1; possibly TRBD1 for D (5 bases). With 0 bases removed from V and 1 base from J, the gap between germline ends came to 10 bases. CDR3 size: 15 residues. Germline assignment: CDR1 SGHKS and CDR2 YYEKEE (reference sequence). The CDR3 nucleotides read TGTGCCAGCAGCTTGGGGGTCGGGGGGAACACTGAAGCTTTCTTT. It is translated as CASSLGVGGNTEAFF. Looking up the rest from reference TRBV5-5 and TRBJ1-1 gives the full variable domain: DAGVTQSPTHLIKTRGQQVTLRCSPISGHKSVSWYQQVLGQGPQFIFQYYEKEERGRGNFPDRFSARQFPNYSSELNVNALLLGDSALYLCASSLGVGGNTEAFFGQGTRLTVV.

The chain joins TRBV24-1 to TRBJ2-5, with a possible D match to TRBD2 (6 bases). This CDR3 spans 15 amino acids. Trimming took off 4 bases at V and 2 bases at J, with 13 bases between the two ends. From germline, CDR1 is KGHDR and CDR2 SFDVKD. The CDR3: CATSDHGGVQETQYF. CDR3 nucleotide sequence: TGTGCCACCAGTGACCATGGCGGGGTGCAAGAGACCCAGTACTTC.

Here the CDR3 reads CASRPAGTPQETQYF. DNA of the CDR3: TGCGCCAGCAGACCCGCCGGGACACCGCAAGAGACCCAGTACTTC. This chain connects TRBV5-1 to TRBJ2-5; TRBD1 might be the D (6 bases). V shed 5 bases and J shed 2 bases, with 16 bases lying between them. Germline CDR1 and CDR2: SGHRS and YFSETQ. CDR3 length equals 15 residues. Full variable domain (missing parts from reference TRBV5-1 and TRBJ2-5): KAGVTQTPRYLIKTRGQQVTLSCSPISGHRSVSWYQQTPGQGLQFLFEYFSETQRNKGNFPGRFSGRQFSNSRSEMNVSTLELGDSALYLCASRPAGTPQETQYFGPGTRLLVL.

The CDR3 reads CSVSSPNSPLHF. CDR3 in DNA: TGCAGCGTTAGTAGCCCCAATTCACCCCTCCACTTT. The chain joins TRBV29-1 to TRBJ1-6; D is unclear. The length of the CDR3 is 12 residues. Trimming shortened V by 5 bases and J by 7 bases, and 9 bases separated the two germline ends. Germline CDR1 reads SQVTM; CDR2 reads ANQGSEA. The variable domain in full, with the rest retrieved from reference TRBV29-1 and TRBJ1-6, is SAVISQKPSRDICQRGTSLTIQCQVDSQVTMMFWYRQQPGQSLTLIATANQGSEATYESGFVIDKFPISRPNLTFSTLTVSNMSPEDSSIYLCSVSSPNSPLHFGNGTRLTVT.

This rearrangement joins TRBV7-9 to TRBJ2-7; D is possibly TRBD2 (7 bases). The V end lost 5 bases, the J end lost 0 bases, and 23 bases lay between the germline ends. CDR3 length equals 18 residues. CDR1 and CDR2 (germline): SEHNR, FQNEAQ (reference sequence). The DNA of the CDR3 is TGTGCCAGCAGCACCCAAACAGGGAGGGAGTTGGGCTCCTACGAGCAGTACGTC. It specifies CASSTQTGRELGSYEQYV.